Sequencing of this TCR beta chain was carried out in a study of cytomegalovirus exposure and HLA in healthy donors. Across the whole study: An analysis done earlier identified 95 million to 140 million unique TCR beta sequences from 200 million or so T cells. The study's findings and limits: Specificity for CMV antigens was confirmed in vitro for a few of the CMV-associated chains. As a later analysis showed, a missense DCLRE1C variant was linked to trimming of TCR beta V- and J-genes. The study designated some 180 TCR beta chains cytomegalovirus-associated.

It was with 60 Vbeta and 13 Jbeta primers that the PCR ran. Here immunoSEQ multiplex PCR was the method, and the copy in TCRdb shows in-frame clones only, minus some. The sample includes around 99,000 clones, around 77% of them seen just once. This clone was detected ten times or more. Its matching antigen is unknown. The ends were cut back, 1 base at V and 1 base at J, with 8 bases in the middle. CDR3 size: 14 residues. Germline V gene sequence: CDR1 SGHRS, CDR2 YFSETQ. The chain has TRBV5-1 and TRBJ1-1; possible D gene TRBD1, 5 bases. The sequence was collected from a man aged 40-55 years in good health and CMV-seronegative. Sequenced input: PBMCs. CDR3 in amino acids: CASSLNQGNTEAFF. In nucleotides, the CDR3 is TGCGCCAGCAGCTTGAACCAGGGGAACACTGAAGCTTTCTTT.